These 23 T cell receptor beta chains came from one sample sequenced in a study of T cell changes during pregnancy in multiple sclerosis. Generated by immunoSEQ multiplex PCR, the TCRdb table keeps only in-frame clones and is missing some. Among tens of thousands of clones listed, roughly nine tenths were seen once. The starting material was peripheral blood, obtained after pregnancy. These TCRs come from a female donor with multiple sclerosis, enrolled in a pregnancy study.

CDR3 DNA sequence: TGTGCCATTCAGGACAGGGGGTCCTCCTACGAGCAGTACTTC. Amino acids: CAIQDRGSSYEQYF. The chain is built from TRBV10-3 and TRBJ2-7, with 10 bases lining up with TRBD1. From germline, CDR1 is ENHRY and CDR2 SYGVKD. V was pared by 9 bases and J by 0 bases, with 5 bases of the junction left unmatched. The CDR3 contains 14 residues.

The chain joins TRBV5-4 to TRBJ2-1; 11 bases match TRBD2. V lost 4 bases and J lost 5; bases outside the gene matches: 5. The length of the CDR3 is 15 residues. Per germline, CDR1 SGHNT and CDR2 YYREEE (reference sequence). For the CDR3, the DNA is TGTGCCAGCAGCCCTGGGACTAGCGGAAACAATGAGCAGTTCTTC. Amino acids: CASSPGTSGNNEQFF.

The V and J genes are TRBV6-5 and TRBJ2-7; a weak D match, TRBD1 (6 bases). The CDR3 consists of 13 residues. Germline V gives CDR1 MNHEY, CDR2 SVGAGI. V gave up 7 bases and J gave up 4 bases, with 14 bases separating them. The DNA of the CDR3 is TGTGCCAGCATCGCACCACAGGGATACGAGCAGTACTTC. It translates to CASIAPQGYEQYF.

The genes are TRBV28 and TRBJ1-2, with 7 bases that match TRBD1. V shed 7 bases, J shed 0 bases, and the junction held 14 bases outside the gene matches. Germline V gives CDR1 MDHEN, CDR2 SYDVKM. The length of the CDR3 is 17 residues. This CDR3 reads CASNGAGQASSNYGYTF. DNA of the CDR3: TGTGCCAGCAACGGTGCCGGACAGGCCTCTTCTAACTATGGCTACACCTTC.

The rearrangement joins TRBV5-4 to TRBJ1-2, with D perhaps TRBD1 (5 bases). The CDR3 covers 13 residues. The germline CDR1 and CDR2 sequences are SGHNT and YYREEE (reference sequence). The ends were cut back, 4 bases at V and 8 bases at J, with 15 bases in the middle. CDR3 coding DNA: TGTGCCAGCAGCACCGACAGAACGGTAGGCTACACCTTC. Protein product: CASSTDRTVGYTF.

J is TRBJ1-2 and V is TRBV27, with D unclear. CDR3 length: 16 amino acids. V lost 3 bases and J 4 bases, leaving 18 bases between the germline ends. Per germline, CDR1 MNHEY and CDR2 SMNVEV (reference sequence). CDR3 in amino acids: CASSLMISPFRYGYTF. Written as DNA, the CDR3 is TGTGCCAGCAGTTTGATGATTAGTCCGTTCCGCTATGGCTACACCTTC.

This chain joins TRBV25-1 and TRBJ2-7; possibly TRBD2 for D (5 bases). Germline CDR1 and CDR2: MGHDK and SYGVNS. V dropped 1 base and J dropped 1 base, with 14 bases sitting between them. The CDR3 spans 16 residues. The CDR3 DNA is TGTGCCAGCAGTGAATTCGCCACCGGGGTTTCCTACGAGCAGTACTTC. Amino acid sequence: CASSEFATGVSYEQYF.

The chain joins TRBV18 to TRBJ2-5; D not resolved. The CDR3 length is 13 residues. The V and J ends lost 0 bases and 4 bases respectively, with 6 bases between them. The germline V gene has CDR1 KGHSH and CDR2 LQKENI. The CDR3 DNA is TGTGCCAGCTCACCACCGTCGGTAGAGACCCAGTACTTC. It yields the protein CASSPPSVETQYF.

The chain employs TRBV18 and TRBJ2-7; a weak D match, TRBD1 (6 bases). Germline CDR1 reads KGHSH; CDR2 reads LQKENI. CDR3 length: 13 residues. Trimming cost V 3 bases and J 2 bases, with 8 bases left between them. DNA of the CDR3: TGTGCCAGCTCACCGGGACAAACCTACGAGCAGTACTTC. It yields the protein CASSPGQTYEQYF.

V gene TRBV28 combines with J gene TRBJ1-2, with TRBD1 matching over 7 bases. With 4 bases clipped from V and 4 bases from J, the junction kept 6 bases outside the gene matches. Germline CDR1 MDHEN, CDR2 SYDVKM. This CDR3 region has 14 residues. The CDR3 protein is CASSSGQVLYGYTF. The CDR3 bases are TGTGCCAGCAGTTCAGGACAGGTCCTCTATGGCTACACCTTC.

V and J are TRBV19 and TRBJ1-1; D perhaps matches TRBD1 (5 bases). CDR3 length: 14 amino acids. Looked up from germline, CDR1 is LNHDA and CDR2 is SQIVND (reference sequence). V was trimmed by 8 bases and J by 5 bases, leaving 18 bases between them. The CDR3 spells CASRGGRPQTEAFF. In nucleotides, the CDR3 is TGTGCCAGTCGGGGGGGACGACCTCAGACTGAAGCTTTCTTT.

The chain uses TRBV21-1 and TRBJ2-3; the table names TRBD1, a call not compared with the DNA. TRBV21-1 is marked as a pseudogene. This CDR3 comprises 12 residues. Here the CDR3 DNA reads TGTGCCAGCAGCGCCAGGGGGCGGCCCCAGTATTTT. It encodes CASSARGRPQYF.

J is TRBJ2-3 and V is TRBV25-1; possibly TRBD2 for D (6 bases). Germline CDR1 is MGHDK and CDR2 is SYGVNS. The CDR3 extends over 14 amino acids. V was trimmed by 4 bases and J by 4 bases, leaving 12 bases between them. The CDR3 loop is CASSGWEDPDTQYF. The CDR3 DNA sequence: TGTGCCAGCAGTGGGTGGGAGGACCCAGATACGCAGTATTTT.

The rearrangement uses TRBV5-4 and TRBJ1-1; TRBD1 agrees at 8 bases. V shed 3 bases and J 6 bases; nucleotides not matched to a gene: 10. This CDR3 has 15 residues. Germline V gene sequence: CDR1 SGHNT, CDR2 YYREEE (reference sequence). The CDR3 DNA follows: TGTGCCAGCAGCTGGGGCGACAGGGGTCCCCCTGAAGCTTTCTTT. This sequence encodes CASSWGDRGPPEAFF.

The J gene is TRBJ1-1, the V gene TRBV10-1, with TRBD1 as a possible D gene (6 bases). The V end was cut by 2 bases, the J end by 1 base, with 14 bases between. Germline lookup yields CDR1 WNHNN and CDR2 SYGVQD (reference sequence). The CDR3 extends over 16 amino acids. The CDR3, as DNA: TGCGCCAGCAGTGAGCTGCAGGGGCATACGAACACTGAAGCTTTCTTT. Translation gives CASSELQGHTNTEAFF.

The genes are TRBV5-4 and TRBJ2-7, with TRBD1 identical over 7 bases. V shed 4 bases, J shed 3 bases, and the junction held 7 bases outside the gene matches. The CDR3 is 14 amino acids. Germline assignment: CDR1 SGHNT and CDR2 YYREEE (reference sequence). The CDR3 sequence is CASSNTGDYYEQYF. The CDR3, as DNA: TGTGCCAGCAGCAACACAGGGGATTACTACGAGCAGTACTTC. The full variable domain, completed using reference TRBV5-4 and TRBJ2-7, is ETGVTQSPTHLIKTRGQQVTLRCSSQSGHNTVSWYQQALGQGPQFIFQYYREEENGRGNFPPRFSGLQFPNYSSELNVNALELDDSALYLCASSNTGDYYEQYFGPGTRLTVT.

The chain employs TRBV27 and TRBJ2-3; no firm D call. The germline gives CDR1 MNHEY, CDR2 SMNVEV (reference sequence). The CDR3 spans 14 residues. V dropped 5 bases and J dropped 5 bases, with 14 bases sitting between them. Here the CDR3 DNA reads TGTGCCAGCAGTCCGAGCCAGGTGGGAGATACGCAGTATTTT. It codes for CASSPSQVGDTQYF.

This clone was detected a few times. The J gene is TRBJ2-2, the V gene TRBV4-1, with D possibly TRBD1 on 6 matching bases. Trimming took 4 bases from V and 5 from J, leaving 11 bases between them. This CDR3 is built from 14 residues. Germline values: CDR1 MGHRA, CDR2 YSYEKL. The CDR3 nucleotides are TGCGCCAGCAGCCTACTACAGGGTACCGGGGAGCTGTTTTTT. Translated, it gives CASSLLQGTGELFF.

CDR3 sequence (DNA): TGTGCCAGCTCACCTGGACAGAGCACAGATACGCAGTATTTT. As protein: CASSPGQSTDTQYF. The genes are TRBV18 and TRBJ2-3; D possibly corresponds to TRBD1 (6 bases). Per the germline V gene, CDR1 is KGHSH and CDR2 is LQKENI. The CDR3 is made up of 14 amino acids. V lost 3 bases, J lost 0 bases, and 7 bases lay in between.

The CDR3, as DNA: TGTGCCTGGAGTGTAGAAGCGGGAGGGTACAATGAGCAGTTCTTC. Protein product: CAWSVEAGGYNEQFF. The rearrangement uses TRBV30 and TRBJ2-1, with 10 bases matching TRBD2. The germline V gene encodes CDR1 GTSNPN and CDR2 SVGIG (reference sequence). The junction had 3 bases not matched to a gene; V was cut back by 0 bases and J by 4 bases. The CDR3 contains 15 residues. Based on the CDR3 plus reference TRBV30 and TRBJ2-1, the full variable domain is SQTIHQWPATLVQPVGSPLSLECTVEGTSNPNLYWYRQAAGRGLQLLFYSVGIGQISSEVPQNLSASRPQDRQFILSSKKLLLSDSGFYLCAWSVEAGGYNEQFFGPGTRLTVL.

The sample holds a few counts of this clone. This chain connects TRBV30 to TRBJ1-3, with D hard to call. The germline V gene encodes CDR1 GTSNPN and CDR2 SVGIG (reference sequence). V lost 4 bases to trimming and J lost 0 bases, with 4 bases between them. The CDR3 extends over 12 amino acids. The chain's CDR3 is CAWTGSGNTIYF. CDR3 DNA: TGTGCCTGGACGGGCTCTGGAAACACCATATATTTT.

The genes are TRBV7-9 and TRBJ1-4; D is possibly TRBD1 (6 bases). Germline CDR1 SEHNR, CDR2 FQNEAQ (reference sequence). The CDR3 length is 15 residues. V shed 5 bases and J shed 4 bases, with 14 bases lying between them. CDR3 nucleotide sequence: TGTGCCAGCAGCCCTCCAGGGGTGCATAATGAAAAACTGTTTTTT. It translates to CASSPPGVHNEKLFF.

V and J are TRBV5-4 and TRBJ2-1; 11 nucleotides agree with TRBD2. CDR1 is SGHNT and CDR2 is YYREEE in the germline V gene (reference sequence). The CDR3 is made up of 16 amino acids. The J segment lost 3 bases and the V segment lost 2 bases, leaving 4 bases of the junction unmatched. The CDR3: CASSFYGTSGYNEQFF. The CDR3 region has the DNA TGTGCCAGCAGCTTTTATGGGACTAGCGGCTACAATGAGCAGTTCTTC.